This TCR beta chain was found in a study of T cell changes during pregnancy in multiple sclerosis. The method was immunoSEQ multiplex PCR; TCRdb's version includes in-frame clones alone and lacks a portion of them. The table shows approximately 89,000 clones, with 85% to 95% occurring only once. Germline-derived CDR1 and CDR2 are ENHRY and SYGVKD. The CDR3 has 15 amino acids. V was pared by 8 bases and J by 2 bases, with 5 bases of the junction left unmatched. Material: peripheral blood, obtained in the third trimester of pregnancy. The origin of this receptor is a female donor with multiple sclerosis, enrolled in a pregnancy study. The V gene is TRBV10-3, the J gene TRBJ2-2; 10 bases are a match to TRBD1. The CDR3 nucleotides are TGTGCCATCTCGGGACAGGGGCCCAACACCGGGGAGCTGTTTTTT. As protein: CAISGQGPNTGELFF.